This TCR beta chain was retrieved from a study of blood T cell repertoires in COVID-19. Across the study: Both acute and convalescent COVID-19 samples were obtained from the United States, Italy and Spain. T cells, B-cell-depleted T cells, or PBMCs provided the cDNA or gDNA that served as material.

Patients in Seattle were enrolled during active infection, then followed longitudinally. Here immunoSEQ multiplex PCR was the method, and the copy in TCRdb shows in-frame clones only, minus some. The profile shows about 210,000 clones, 82% of them singletons. CDR1 and CDR2 from the germline V gene are MNHEY and SMNVEV (reference sequence). This CDR3 comprises 14 residues. Germline trimming cut 2 bases from V and 7 bases from J; bases unmatched to any gene: 5. The clonotype originates from a woman in her fifties or sixties with COVID-19, enrolled during active disease. Sequencing was performed on peripheral blood. V and J are TRBV27 and TRBJ1-2, with 9 bases fitting TRBD1. CDR3 region: CASSLSTGGLGYTF. For the CDR3, the DNA is TGTGCCAGCAGTTTAAGTACAGGGGGCCTTGGCTACACCTTC.